This entry concerns a single TCR beta chain. The assay was immunoSEQ multiplex PCR, and TCRdb's table has in-frame clones only and misses some. There are around 1 million clones in the sample; over 75% occur only once, and around 1.4% lies in the top ten. CDR1 is MNHEY and CDR2 is SVGAGI in the germline V gene. The CDR3 has 12 amino acids. The V gene end was trimmed by 7 bases and the J gene end by 9 bases; junction bases not matched to a gene: 7. This specimen comes from a study of shared clonotypes between healthy human individuals. Sequencing was done on a sample of memory CD4+ T cells sorted from blood. Subset denoted: CD45RA-negative fraction. The TCR comes from a man aged 18 to 29 in good health. The chain is built from TRBV6-5 and TRBJ1-2; 8 bases fit TRBD1. This chain's CDR3 is CASTSGGIRYTF. CDR3 coding DNA: TGTGCCAGCACCTCAGGGGGCATTCGCTACACCTTC.